This T cell receptor beta chain originates from a study of blood T cell repertoires in COVID-19. TCRdb keeps only in-frame clones here, not all; method: immunoSEQ multiplex PCR. The table records approximately 270,000 clones, around 89% of them present only once. Germline V gene lookup returns CDR1 KGHSH and CDR2 LQKENI. The length of the CDR3 is 15 residues. The V and J ends lost 2 bases and 1 base respectively, with 9 bases between them. This chain links TRBV18 with TRBJ1-5; D is perhaps TRBD1 (5 bases). The sample comprised peripheral blood. This clonotype was sampled from a man aged 25 to 45 with acute or convalescent COVID-19. CDR3 loop: CASSPREGSNQPQHF. The CDR3 bases are TGTGCCAGCTCACCAAGGGAGGGGAGCAATCAGCCCCAGCATTTT.